This TCR beta chain was identified in a study of cytomegalovirus exposure and HLA in healthy donors. Findings of the study overall: Reported results showed that the classifier diagnosed cytomegalovirus status with high specificity and sensitivity. A later analysis found first-cohort TCR clusters tended to co-occur in the 120 validation repertoires. 164 TCR beta chains were listed as cytomegalovirus-associated.

From the roughly 120-subject validation cohort, which was separate from the approximately 670-subject first cohort, the donors were drawn. Clones were read by immunoSEQ multiplex PCR, and TCRdb kept only the in-frame ones, dropping some. The sample has approximately 60,000 clones, just under 95% seen once; the top ten hold 6% to 8.5%. As for this clone: Its antigen is not known.

Trimming took 4 bases from V and 6 from J; bases not matched to a gene: 15. Germline CDR1 and CDR2: LNHNV and YYDKDF (reference sequence). This CDR3 has 17 amino acids. This clonotype was obtained from a woman between 18 and 30 years old in good health and CMV-seropositive. The rearrangement uses TRBV15 and TRBJ2-1; 7 positions match TRBD2. Sequenced: PBMCs. CDR3 sequence reads: CATSTGRRDYFPNEQFF. CDR3 sequence (DNA): TGTGCCACCAGCACGGGCCGGCGGGACTACTTCCCCAATGAGCAGTTCTTC.